This note documents a single TCR beta chain sequence. This entry is derived from a study of blood T cell repertoires in COVID-19. In the study overall: From the United States, Italy and Spain came samples of acute and convalescent COVID-19. In each case, the material was cDNA or gDNA derived from T cells, B-cell-depleted T cells, or PBMCs.

Per the original methods: Amplification with reference gene primers provided the estimates of nucleated cell counts. TCRdb keeps only in-frame clones here, not all; method: immunoSEQ multiplex PCR. V, J and clone size are taken as reported in that table, and D and trimming were inferred from the DNA itself. This table has 250,000 to 300,000 clones, approximately 81% appearing once. This clonotype was sampled from a woman in her sixties or seventies with active or convalescent COVID-19. Sequencing used peripheral blood.

Written as DNA, the CDR3 is TGTGCCACCAGCAGCCGAACAGCAGGGGCGGAGACCCAGTACTTC. This codes for CATSSRTAGAETQYF. The chain couples TRBV15 to TRBJ2-5; maybe TRBD1 (6 bases). This CDR3 comprises 15 residues. Trimming pared 3 bases from V and 5 bases from J, leaving 16 bases between. CDR1 is LNHNV, CDR2 YYDKDF, per germline (reference sequence).